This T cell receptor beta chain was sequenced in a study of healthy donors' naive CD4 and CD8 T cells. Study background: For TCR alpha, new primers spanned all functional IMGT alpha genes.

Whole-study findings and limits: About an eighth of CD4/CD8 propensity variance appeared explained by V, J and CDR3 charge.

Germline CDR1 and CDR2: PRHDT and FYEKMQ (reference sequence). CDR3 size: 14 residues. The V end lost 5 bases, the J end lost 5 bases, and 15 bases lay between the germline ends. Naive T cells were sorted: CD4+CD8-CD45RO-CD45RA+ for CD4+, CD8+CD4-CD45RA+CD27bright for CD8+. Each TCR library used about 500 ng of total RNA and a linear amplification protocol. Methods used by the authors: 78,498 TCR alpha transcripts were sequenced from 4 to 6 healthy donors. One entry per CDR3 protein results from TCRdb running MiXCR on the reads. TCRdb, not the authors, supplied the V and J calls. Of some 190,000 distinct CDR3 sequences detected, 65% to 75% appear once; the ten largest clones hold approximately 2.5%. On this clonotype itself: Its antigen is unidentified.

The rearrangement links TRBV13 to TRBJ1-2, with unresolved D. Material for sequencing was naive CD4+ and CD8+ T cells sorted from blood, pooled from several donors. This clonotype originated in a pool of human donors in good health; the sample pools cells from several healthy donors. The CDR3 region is CASSPQEQVYGYTF. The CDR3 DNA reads TGTGCCAGCAGCCCCCAAGAACAAGTTTATGGCTACACCTTC. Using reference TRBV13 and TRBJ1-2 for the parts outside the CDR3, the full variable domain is AAGVIQSPRHLIKEKRETATLKCYPIPRHDTVYWYQQGPGQDPQFLISFYEKMQSDKGSIPDRFSAQQFSDYHSELNMSSLELGDSALYFCASSPQEQVYGYTFGSGTRLTVV.